The next 10 T cell receptor beta chains were all read from a single sample in a study of cytomegalovirus exposure and HLA in healthy donors. Use of 60 Vbeta and 13 Jbeta primers characterized the PCR. TCRdb's copy holds only in-frame clones and misses some; the assay was immunoSEQ multiplex PCR. The data contain 40,000 to 55,000 clones, around 66% of them singletons. Sequences were obtained from PBMCs. Source of these receptors: a young man in good health and CMV-seronegative.

The V and J genes are TRBV4-2 and TRBJ1-2; 9 nucleotides align to TRBD1. CDR3 size: 14 residues. V lost 4 bases to trimming and J lost 7 bases; unmatched junction nucleotides: 7. CDR1 is LGHNA, CDR2 YNFKEQ, per germline. CDR3 region: CASSPTGQGPGYTF. The DNA for the CDR3 is TGTGCCAGCAGCCCAACGGGACAGGGACCTGGCTACACCTTC.

V and J are TRBV20-1 and TRBJ2-5, with D unresolved. CDR3 length: 11 amino acids. Germline-derived CDR1 and CDR2 are DFQATT and SNEGSKA (reference sequence). The V gene lost 6 bases and the J gene lost 4 bases, with 9 bases spanning the gap. The CDR3 reads CSAPRLETQYF. CDR3 coding DNA: TGCAGTGCCCCCAGGTTAGAGACCCAGTACTTC.

The V gene is TRBV30, the J gene TRBJ2-6, with D perhaps TRBD2 (6 bases). V gave up 5 bases and J gave up 2 bases, with 10 bases separating them. This CDR3 contains 14 residues. The germline gives CDR1 GTSNPN, CDR2 SVGIG (reference sequence). The CDR3 DNA reads TGTGCCTGGGGTCGACTAGCTGGGGCCAACGTCCTGACTTTC. Translated, it gives CAWGRLAGANVLTF.

The chain is built from TRBV7-9 and TRBJ1-2; tentatively, D is TRBD1 (6 bases). This CDR3 spans 14 amino acids. CDR1 is SEHNR, CDR2 FQNEAQ, per germline (reference sequence). Trimming stripped 1 base from V and 6 bases from J, with 12 bases between. The CDR3 bases are TGTGCCAGCAGCTTAGTAGGGACACTTAATGGCTACACCTTC. Amino acid sequence: CASSLVGTLNGYTF.

CDR3 protein: CASRSGTPENSPLHF. CDR3 nucleotides: TGTGCCAGCAGATCTGGCACCCCGGAGAATTCACCCCTCCACTTT. V usage is TRBV27 and J usage is TRBJ1-6; D uncertain. Trimming left V 6 bases short and J 7 bases short, with 16 bases between. In germline, CDR1 is MNHEY, CDR2 SMNVEV (reference sequence). The CDR3 runs to 15 residues.

This chain connects TRBV6-1 to TRBJ1-5, with D hard to call. This CDR3 region has 15 residues. CDR1 is MNHNS, CDR2 SASEGT, per germline. V gave up 10 bases and J gave up 2 bases, with 18 bases separating them. This CDR3 reads CATSPYARGNQPQHF. The CDR3 nucleotides are TGTGCCACCTCCCCCTATGCGAGGGGCAATCAGCCCCAGCATTTT.

This sequence joins TRBV4-1 and TRBJ2-3; D remains unclear. The germline V and J ends were trimmed by 0 bases and 4 bases, with 17 bases remaining between them. The CDR3 is 17 residues long. In germline, CDR1 is MGHRA, CDR2 YSYEKL. CDR3 coding DNA: TGCGCCAGCAGCCAAGAACCCCCGTCCGGGTACGCAGATACGCAGTATTTT. It encodes CASSQEPPSGYADTQYF.

This rearrangement joins TRBV6-5 to TRBJ2-7; TRBD2 is a possible D gene (6 bases). V gave up 3 bases and J gave up 7 bases, with 13 bases separating them. Germline CDR1 reads MNHEY; CDR2 reads SVGAGI. This CDR3 is 13 amino acids long. The CDR3 nucleotides read TGTGCCAGCAGTTATACGGGACTTGAAGAGCAGTACTTC. Amino acid sequence: CASSYTGLEEQYF.

As concerns this clone: The identical CDR3 is also encoded by other nucleotide sequences in the sample. The CDR3 loop reads CASSQDLASYNEQFF. The CDR3 nucleotides are TGCGCCAGCAGCCAAGATCTAGCCTCCTACAATGAGCAGTTCTTC. V and J are TRBV4-3 and TRBJ2-1; possible D gene TRBD2, 5 bases. The CDR3 has 15 amino acids. In germline, CDR1 is LGHNA, CDR2 YSLEER. V was trimmed by 0 bases and J by 0 bases, leaving 6 bases between them.

This clone was observed a few times. The gene calls are TRBV6-6 and TRBJ2-7, with D uncertain. This CDR3 comprises 12 residues. CDR1 and CDR2 (germline): MNHNY, SVGAGI (reference sequence). V was clipped by 6 bases and J by 6 bases, with 12 bases between them. The CDR3 DNA reads as TGTGCCAGCAGCCCTCTAGTGGGCGAGCAGTACTTC. Protein sequence: CASSPLVGEQYF.